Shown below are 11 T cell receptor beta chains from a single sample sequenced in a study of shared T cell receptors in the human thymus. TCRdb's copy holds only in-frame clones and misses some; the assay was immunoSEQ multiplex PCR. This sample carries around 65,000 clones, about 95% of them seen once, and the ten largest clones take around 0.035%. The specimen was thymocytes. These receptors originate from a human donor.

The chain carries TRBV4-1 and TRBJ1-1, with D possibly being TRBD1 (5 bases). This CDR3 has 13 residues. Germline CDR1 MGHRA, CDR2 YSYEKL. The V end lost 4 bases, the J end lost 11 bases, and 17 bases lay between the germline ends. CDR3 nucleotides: TGCGCCAGCAGCCCACGGGACCAAGGACGGGCTTTCTTT. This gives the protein CASSPRDQGRAFF.

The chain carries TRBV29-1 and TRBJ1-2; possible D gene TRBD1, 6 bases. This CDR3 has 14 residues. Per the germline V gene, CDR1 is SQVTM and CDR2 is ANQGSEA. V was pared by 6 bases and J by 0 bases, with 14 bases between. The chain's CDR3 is CSVPGHLPNYGYTF. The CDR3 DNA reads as TGCAGCGTCCCGGGACATCTACCTAACTATGGCTACACCTTC.

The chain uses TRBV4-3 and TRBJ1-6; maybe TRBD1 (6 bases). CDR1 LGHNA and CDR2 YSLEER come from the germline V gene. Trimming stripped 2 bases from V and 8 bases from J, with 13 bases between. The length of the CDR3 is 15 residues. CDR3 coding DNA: TGCGCCAGCAGCCAAAAAGGGGGGATACATTCACCCCTCCACTTT. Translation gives CASSQKGGIHSPLHF.

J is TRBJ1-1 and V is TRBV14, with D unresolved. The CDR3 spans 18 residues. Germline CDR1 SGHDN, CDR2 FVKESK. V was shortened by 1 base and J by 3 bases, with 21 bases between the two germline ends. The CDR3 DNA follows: TGTGCCAGCAGCCAAGTAGGACGCAAGACCCATCATTACACTGAAGCTTTCTTT. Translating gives CASSQVGRKTHHYTEAFF.

CDR3 sequence reads: CASSFHPDRAFF. Written as DNA, the CDR3 is TGCGCCAGCAGCTTCCACCCGGATCGGGCTTTCTTT. This rearrangement joins TRBV5-1 to TRBJ1-1; no clear D. Between the trimmed V and J ends, which lost 2 bases and 11 bases, there was a span of 13 bases. This CDR3 has 12 residues. The germline gives CDR1 SGHRS, CDR2 YFSETQ.

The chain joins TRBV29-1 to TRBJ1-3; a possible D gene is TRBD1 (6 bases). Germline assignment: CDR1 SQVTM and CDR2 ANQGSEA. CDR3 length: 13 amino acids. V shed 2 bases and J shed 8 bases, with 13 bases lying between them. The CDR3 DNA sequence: TGCAGCGTTGAATTGGGGGGCACGGACACCATATATTTT. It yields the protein CSVELGGTDTIYF.

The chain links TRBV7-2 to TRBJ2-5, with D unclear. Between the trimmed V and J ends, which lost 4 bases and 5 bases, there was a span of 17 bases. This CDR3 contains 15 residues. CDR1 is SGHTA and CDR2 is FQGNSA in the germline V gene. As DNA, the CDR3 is TGTGCCAGCAGCTACGAAAGGGCCGAGTGGGAGACCCAGTACTTC. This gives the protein CASSYERAEWETQYF.

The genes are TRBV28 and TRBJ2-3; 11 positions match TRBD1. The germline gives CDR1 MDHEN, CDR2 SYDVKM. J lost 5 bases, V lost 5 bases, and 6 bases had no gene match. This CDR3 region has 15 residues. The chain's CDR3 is CASSLPDRGQDTQYF. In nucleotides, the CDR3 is TGTGCCAGCAGTCTCCCGGACAGGGGGCAAGATACGCAGTATTTT. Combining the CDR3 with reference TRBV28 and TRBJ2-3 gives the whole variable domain DVKVTQSSRYLVKRTGEKVFLECVQDMDHENMFWYRQDPGLGLRLIYFSYDVKMKEKGDIPEGYSVSREKKERFSLILESASTNQTSMYLCASSLPDRGQDTQYFGPGTRLTVL.

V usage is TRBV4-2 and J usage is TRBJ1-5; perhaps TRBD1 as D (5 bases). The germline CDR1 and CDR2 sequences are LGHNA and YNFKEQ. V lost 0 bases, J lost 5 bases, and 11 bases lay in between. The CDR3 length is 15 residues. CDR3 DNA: TGTGCCAGCAGCCAAGATAGTGAGGGGCATCAGCCCCAGCATTTT. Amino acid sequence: CASSQDSEGHQPQHF.

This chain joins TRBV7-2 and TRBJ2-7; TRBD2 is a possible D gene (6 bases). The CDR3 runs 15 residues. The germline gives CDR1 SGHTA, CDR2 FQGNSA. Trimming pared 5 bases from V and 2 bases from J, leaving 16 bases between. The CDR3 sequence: CASSKTPSAPYEQYF. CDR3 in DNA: TGTGCCAGCAGCAAGACACCTAGCGCACCCTACGAGCAGTACTTC. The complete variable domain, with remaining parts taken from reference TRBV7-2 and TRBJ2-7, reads GAGVSQSPSNKVTEKGKDVELRCDPISGHTALYWYRQSLGQGLEFLIYFQGNSAPDKSGLPSDRFSAERTGGSVSTLTIQRTQQEDSAVYLCASSKTPSAPYEQYFGPGTRLTVT.

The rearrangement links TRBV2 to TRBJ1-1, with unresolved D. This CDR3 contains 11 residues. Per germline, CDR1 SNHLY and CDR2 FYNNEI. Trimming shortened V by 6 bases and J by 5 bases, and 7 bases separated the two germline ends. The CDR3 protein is CASRKYTEAFF. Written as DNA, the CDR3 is TGTGCCAGCAGGAAGTATACTGAAGCTTTCTTT.